Following are 2 T cell receptor beta chains from one sample sequenced in a study of T cell repertoires in cytomegalovirus infection. These receptors' targets are unknown. TCRdb reanalysed the reads using MiXCR and keeps one entry per CDR3 protein. The sample includes some 320,000 distinct CDR3 sequences, 25% to 30% of them seen just once. Sequenced here: cultured PBMCs, sampled from culture after CMV antigen stimulation. All receptors come from a human donor in good health (CMV status not recorded). Some clones in this sample may be carry-over from other donors' samples.

The rearrangement uses TRBV6-1 and TRBJ1-1, with 7 positions matching TRBD1. This CDR3 region has 16 residues. Germline V gene sequence: CDR1 MNHNS, CDR2 SASEGT. Trimming at V came to 1 base and at J to 3 bases, leaving 8 bases not matched to a gene. CDR3 nucleotide sequence: TGTGCCAGCAGTGAAGGACAGGGAATTCGGGACACTGAAGCTTTCTTT. It specifies CASSEGQGIRDTEAFF.

This clonotype was seen at least ten times. The V call is TRBV10-3, the J call TRBJ2-7; D not resolved. The CDR3 length is 13 residues. Germline V CDR1 and CDR2: ENHRY, SYGVKD. The V end was cut by 6 bases, the J end by 6 bases, with 15 bases between. CDR3 sequence (DNA): TGTGCCATCAGCAACATTGTGAATGGCGAGCAGTACTTC. This sequence encodes CAISNIVNGEQYF.